The T cell receptor beta chain under discussion was sequenced for a study of T cell responses to AZD1222 COVID-19 vaccine. Findings and caveats of the study: Donors were chiefly white British, with a greater number of females, and clonal diversity was perhaps underestimated.

The CDR3 is 15 amino acids. Germline CDR1 is LGHNA and CDR2 is YNFKEQ. V was pared by 2 bases and J by 0 bases, with 8 bases between. Using immunoSEQ multiplex PCR, the repertoire was profiled, and TCRdb retains in-frame clones only, with some absent. There are about 160,000 clones in the sample; 90% to 95% occur only once, and around 4.5% lies in the top ten. For this clone: Its matching antigen is unknown.

The TCR was taken from an adult in good health. This chain links TRBV4-2 with TRBJ1-3, with D possibly being TRBD1 (6 bases). Source: peripheral blood, taken on day 0 of MenACWY control vaccination. In nucleotides, the CDR3 is TGTGCCAGCAGCCAAACAGGGTTCTCTGGAAACACCATATATTTT. This sequence encodes CASSQTGFSGNTIYF.